This T cell receptor beta chain was sequenced during a study of regulatory T cells in long-lasting Graves disease. This clonotype has at least ten counts. Time point in this sample: newly diagnosed GD, antithyroid drugs for less than 3 months. From RNA extracted from PBMCs, the TCR library was made. The V gene lost 0 bases and the J gene lost 9 bases, with 6 bases spanning the gap. Looked up from germline, CDR1 is SGHAT and CDR2 is FQNNGV. This CDR3 spans 12 amino acids. In building TCR beta libraries, iRepertoire HTBI primers were used together with Arm-PCR of CDR3 regions. TCRdb called the multiplex PCR reads again in MiXCR, with one record for every CDR3 protein. The table lists over 350,000 distinct CDR3 sequences, approximately 16% of them singletons. The same sample was also used in a study of T cells in Graves' hyperthyroidism and ophthalmopathy. That work states: Ophthalmopathy prediction by the model preceded onset by a median roughly 6 months.

This TCR came from a woman aged 40 to 55 with Graves disease. The chain recombines TRBV11-2 with TRBJ2-1, with D uncertain. This material consisted of peripheral blood mononuclear cells (PBMCs), taken at new diagnosis, from a patient treated with antithyroid drugs. CDR3 in DNA: TGTGCCAGCAGCTTAGAGACTGGTGAGCAGTTCTTC. Residues: CASSLETGEQFF.